The subject of this entry is one T cell receptor beta chain. Method: immunoSEQ multiplex PCR; TCRdb's copy keeps in-frame clones and lacks some. The data show over 5,500 clones, 80% seen once. Noted time point: pre-treatment baseline. Sampling occurred pretreatment (T0) and at week 3 (W3), after cycle one of checkpoint blockade. Response was assessed by RECIST 1.1 at 12 weeks, except a couple of rapid progressors. The CDR3 extends over 15 amino acids. Germline CDR1 ENHRY, CDR2 SYGVKD. Trimming shortened V by 5 bases and J by 4 bases, and 15 bases separated the two germline ends. These data come from a study of blood T cell dynamics during melanoma immunotherapy. Study-level background: Metastatic melanoma patients received first-line pembrolizumab or nivolumab plus ipilimumab.

This chain uses TRBV10-3 with TRBJ2-1; D is possibly TRBD2 (5 bases). This material consisted of blood, taken from a patient treated with checkpoint blockade. The clonotype comes from a human donor with melanoma. CDR3 DNA: TGTGCCATCAGTATCAGCGGAGCCACTTACAATGAGCAGTTCTTC. This translates into CAISISGATYNEQFF.